These 24 T cell receptor beta chains were sequenced from one sample in a study of shared T cell receptors in the human thymus (dated by TCRdb to 2020 to 2023). The method was the immunoSEQ multiplex PCR assay. TCRdb re-hosts the immuneACCESS table, in-frame sequences only. Its copies lack some clones; in the studies checked, an unresolved V gene accounts for under half of them, and the cause for the rest is not known. This sample lists about 660,000 clones; around 87% were detected once. About 0.0094% of the sample comes from the top ten. A further study also used this sample, focusing on human thymus T cells.

Input material: thymocytes. Receptors originate from a boy in the first two years of life with a congenital heart defect. Donor details come from another sample of the same person, matched by shared clones.

The rearrangement uses TRBV9 and TRBJ2-5; possible D gene TRBD2, 6 bases. Germline lookup yields CDR1 SGDLS and CDR2 YYNGEE. The V gene lost 4 bases and the J gene lost 2 bases, with 18 bases spanning the gap. The CDR3 is made up of 16 amino acids. CDR3 in DNA: TGTGCCAGCAGCCCCAGGGAGCGGGTAGATCAAGAGACCCAGTACTTC. Translation gives CASSPRERVDQETQYF.

The chain joins TRBV28 to TRBJ2-7; 11 bases map to TRBD2. The CDR3 loop spans 16 amino acids. Germline trimming cut 3 bases from V and 4 bases from J; bases unmatched to any gene: 8. CDR1 is MDHEN, CDR2 SYDVKM, per germline. The CDR3 reads CASSFPPTSGSYEQYF. Here the CDR3 DNA reads TGTGCCAGCAGTTTTCCCCCAACTAGCGGGAGTTACGAGCAGTACTTC. The full variable domain, rest sourced from reference TRBV28 and TRBJ2-7, is DVKVTQSSRYLVKRTGEKVFLECVQDMDHENMFWYRQDPGLGLRLIYFSYDVKMKEKGDIPEGYSVSREKKERFSLILESASTNQTSMYLCASSFPPTSGSYEQYFGPGTRLTVT.

This clone was counted only a few times. The chain uses TRBV14 and TRBJ2-7, with D possibly TRBD1 on 6 matching bases. The germline gives CDR1 SGHDN, CDR2 FVKESK. The V end was cut by 1 base, the J end by 8 bases, with 15 bases between. The CDR3 length is 14 residues. The CDR3 DNA reads as TGTGCCAGCAGCCAAGTTGGGGGCTGGGTAAAGCAGTACTTC. Protein product: CASSQVGGWVKQYF.

This sequence joins TRBV30 and TRBJ2-3, with a possible D match to TRBD1 (6 bases). Trimming took 3 bases from V and 0 from J, leaving 28 bases between them. The CDR3 is made up of 20 amino acids. Germline V gives CDR1 GTSNPN, CDR2 SVGIG (reference sequence). The CDR3 DNA reads TGTGCCTGGAGACCCGAGACCGACAGGACGGCAGAAGCTAGCACAGATACGCAGTATTTT. It yields the protein CAWRPETDRTAEASTDTQYF. Full variable domain (rest looked up from reference TRBV30 and TRBJ2-3): SQTIHQWPATLVQPVGSPLSLECTVEGTSNPNLYWYRQAAGRGLQLLFYSVGIGQISSEVPQNLSASRPQDRQFILSSKKLLLSDSGFYLCAWRPETDRTAEASTDTQYFGPGTRLTVL.

The gene calls are TRBV5-1 and TRBJ2-1; 10 positions match TRBD2. Germline V gene lookup returns CDR1 SGHRS and CDR2 YFSETQ. Trimming cost V 3 bases and J 3 bases; bases outside gene matches: 3. This CDR3 contains 15 residues. Here the CDR3 reads CASSSSGSDYNEQFF. DNA for the CDR3: TGCGCCAGCAGCTCTAGCGGGAGTGACTACAATGAGCAGTTCTTC.

The V gene is TRBV12-5, the J gene TRBJ2-2; 12 positions agree with TRBD2. CDR1 and CDR2 from the germline V gene are LGHNT and FRNRAP. CDR3 length: 16 residues. J was trimmed by 5 bases and V by 3 bases; bases with no gene match: 4. Here the CDR3 DNA reads TGTGCTAGTGGTTTCACTACTAGCGGGAGGACCGGGGAGCTGTTTTTT. Translation gives CASGFTTSGRTGELFF. Using reference TRBV12-5 and TRBJ2-2 for the parts outside the CDR3, the full variable domain is DARVTQTPRHKVTEMGQEVTMRCQPILGHNTVFWYRQTMMQGLELLAYFRNRAPLDDSGMPKDRFSAEMPDATLATLKIQPSEPRDSAVYFCASGFTTSGRTGELFFGEGSRLTVL.

This rearrangement joins TRBV21-1 to TRBJ1-2. TRBV21-1 is reported as a pseudogene. This CDR3 contains 14 residues. The CDR3 nucleotides are TGTGCCAGCAGCTCACGGGGCGGGGACTATGGCTACACCTTC. As protein: CASSSRGGDYGYTF.

The V gene is TRBV5-6, the J gene TRBJ2-7; the match to TRBD1 covers 8 bases. Trimming removed 5 bases from V and 5 bases from J; junction bases left unmatched: 12. The CDR3 totals 15 residues. In germline, CDR1 is SGHDT, CDR2 YYEEEE. The CDR3 loop reads CASRGDRGWGDEQYF. CDR3 coding DNA: TGTGCCAGCAGGGGAGACAGGGGCTGGGGAGACGAGCAGTACTTC.

The V call is TRBV29-1, the J call TRBJ1-2; maybe TRBD1 (5 bases). Germline CDR1 is SQVTM and CDR2 is ANQGSEA. This CDR3 has 15 residues. Trimming took 5 bases from V and 3 from J, leaving 19 bases between them. CDR3 residues: CSVWTGGGRDYGYTF. The CDR3 nucleotides are TGCAGCGTTTGGACCGGGGGGGGTAGAGACTATGGCTACACCTTC.

This clone was detected once. The rearrangement joins TRBV4-3 to TRBJ1-1, with 7 bases matching TRBD1. Germline-derived CDR1 and CDR2 are LGHNA and YSLEER. V was pared by 1 base and J by 6 bases, with 20 bases of the junction left unmatched. The CDR3 is 19 residues long. The CDR3 DNA reads as TGCGCCAGCAGCCAAGCCCCATTAAGTTGGAACAGGGGCTATTCTGAAGCTTTCTTT. Its translation is CASSQAPLSWNRGYSEAFF.

Written as DNA, the CDR3 is TGTGCCAGCAGCGTTAGTGACGGAGGGCCAGATACGCAGTATTTT. It yields the protein CASSVSDGGPDTQYF. This chain links TRBV9 with TRBJ2-3; D is possibly TRBD2 (6 bases). CDR1 is SGDLS, CDR2 YYNGEE, per germline. CDR3 size: 15 residues. Trimming shortened V by 2 bases and J by 4 bases, and 14 bases separated the two germline ends. Combining the CDR3 with reference TRBV9 and TRBJ2-3 gives the whole variable domain DSGVTQTPKHLITATGQRVTLRCSPRSGDLSVYWYQQSLDQGLQFLIQYYNGEERAKGNILERFSAQQFPDLHSELNLSSLELGDSALYFCASSVSDGGPDTQYFGPGTRLTVL.

This clone was seen more than once but under ten times. V gene TRBV28 combines with J gene TRBJ1-3; D is ambiguous. Looked up from germline, CDR1 is MDHEN and CDR2 is SYDVKM. The CDR3 is made up of 13 amino acids. Deletions cut 4 bases from V and 15 bases from J, with 19 bases between. CDR3 region: CASSSGPAEITYF. CDR3 nucleotides: TGTGCCAGCAGTTCAGGTCCAGCCGAAATAACATATTTT. Full variable domain (remainder filled in from reference TRBV28 and TRBJ1-3): DVKVTQSSRYLVKRTGEKVFLECVQDMDHENMFWYRQDPGLGLRLIYFSYDVKMKEKGDIPEGYSVSREKKERFSLILESASTNQTSMYLCASSSGPAEITYFGEGSWLTVV.

J is TRBJ2-6 and V is TRBV5-5, with a possible D match to TRBD1 (6 bases). V lost 0 bases to trimming and J lost 1 base, with 14 bases between them. Germline V gene data show CDR1 as SGHKS and CDR2 as YYEKEE (reference sequence). The length of the CDR3 is 18 residues. The CDR3, as DNA: TGTGCCAGCAGCTTGGAGGGCAGGGGATGGTCTGGGGCCAACGTCCTGACTTTC. Protein product: CASSLEGRGWSGANVLTF.

The rearrangement links TRBV27 to TRBJ1-5; TRBD1 is a possible D gene (5 bases). This CDR3 has 18 amino acids. Germline values: CDR1 MNHEY, CDR2 SMNVEV (reference sequence). V lost 0 bases, J lost 2 bases, and 17 bases lay in between. The CDR3 DNA reads TGTGCCAGCAGTTTATCACGTCAGGGTAGTAGGGGCAATCAGCCCCAGCATTTT. This codes for CASSLSRQGSRGNQPQHF.

This chain connects TRBV28 to TRBJ2-7, with TRBD2 identical over 9 bases. Per the germline V gene, CDR1 is MDHEN and CDR2 is SYDVKM. CDR3 length equals 17 residues. The J segment lost 3 bases and the V segment lost 3 bases, leaving 12 bases of the junction unmatched. DNA of the CDR3: TGTGCCAGCAGTTTTCCCCAATCACTAGCGGGCCTCTACGAGCAGTACTTC. It codes for CASSFPQSLAGLYEQYF.

V usage is TRBV25-1 and J usage is TRBJ2-3, with D possibly matching TRBD1 (6 bases). The V and J ends lost 5 bases and 3 bases respectively, with 12 bases between them. Germline CDR1 and CDR2: MGHDK and SYGVNS. The CDR3 covers 14 residues. CDR3 DNA: TGTGCCAGCAGTCTACAGGGCTTGACAGATACGCAGTATTTT. Translation: CASSLQGLTDTQYF. Drawing the rest from reference TRBV25-1 and TRBJ2-3, the complete variable domain is EADIYQTPRYLVIGTGKKITLECSQTMGHDKMYWYQQDPGMELHLIHYSYGVNSTEKGDLSSESTVSRIRTEHFPLTLESARPSHTSQYLCASSLQGLTDTQYFGPGTRLTVL.

The chain uses TRBV7-9 and TRBJ2-5, with 9 positions matching TRBD1. The junction had 10 bases not matched to a gene; V was cut back by 5 bases and J by 3 bases. CDR3 size: 16 residues. Germline CDR1 SEHNR, CDR2 FQNEAQ (reference sequence). The CDR3 DNA reads as TGTGCCAGCAGCCGTGGGCCCCGACAGGGGGAAGAGACCCAGTACTTC. This gives the protein CASSRGPRQGEETQYF.

This clone was seen once. Lacking the conserved final phenylalanine or tryptophan, this CDR3 likely reflects a read error. The DNA is left out, because the CDR3 cannot be placed on it with certainty; the CDR3 is given as TCRdb lists it. The V gene is TRBV7-2, the J gene TRBJ1-1. The CDR3 sequence runs 9 residues, both termini included. Germline-derived CDR1 and CDR2 are SGHTA and FQGNSA. This chain's CDR3 is CAARGAGAI.

The CDR3 loop is CASSSERQGRRGETQYF. CDR3 DNA: TGTGCCAGCAGCTCCGAAAGACAGGGAAGGAGGGGAGAGACCCAGTACTTC. The J gene is TRBJ2-5, the V gene TRBV11-2; D possibly corresponds to TRBD1 (7 bases). V was pared by 4 bases and J by 4 bases, with 22 bases between. Germline lookup yields CDR1 SGHAT and CDR2 FQNNGV. The CDR3 extends over 17 amino acids.

The V gene is TRBV28, the J gene TRBJ1-2, with D possibly TRBD1 on 5 matching bases. Trimming removed 5 bases at V and 8 bases at J, with 15 bases between. CDR3 length: 13 residues. Germline CDR1 and CDR2: MDHEN and SYDVKM. The CDR3 here is CASSSRDYSGYTF. CDR3 DNA sequence: TGTGCCAGCAGTAGCCGGGACTACTCCGGCTACACCTTC.

The CDR3 here is CASSTGQVRNQPQHF. CDR3 DNA: TGTGCCAGTAGTACTGGACAGGTCCGCAATCAGCCCCAGCATTTT. The chain joins TRBV19 to TRBJ1-5, with 7 bases aligning to TRBD1. The V gene's germline CDR1 is LNHDA and CDR2 SQIVND (reference sequence). The CDR3 has 15 residues. Trimming removed 4 bases from V and 2 bases from J; junction bases left unmatched: 5.

V is TRBV2 and J is TRBJ1-5; D possibly corresponds to TRBD1 (6 bases). The length of the CDR3 is 14 residues. V lost 4 bases and J lost 5, with 12 bases in between. Germline-derived CDR1 and CDR2 are SNHLY and FYNNEI. The CDR3, as DNA: TGTGCCAGCAGTGGCTACAGGGTCGATCAGCCCCAGCATTTT. Encoded protein: CASSGYRVDQPQHF. The variable domain in full, with the rest retrieved from reference TRBV2 and TRBJ1-5, is EPEVTQTPSHQVTQMGQEVILRCVPISNHLYFYWYRQILGQKVEFLVSFYNNEISEKSEIFDDQFSVERPDGSNFTLKIRSTKLEDSAMYFCASSGYRVDQPQHFGDGTRLSIL.

The CDR3 reads CASRSQPGVIYEQYF. DNA of the CDR3: TGTGCCAGCAGGTCCCAGCCGGGGGTTATCTACGAGCAGTACTTC. This chain connects TRBV19 to TRBJ2-7; D perhaps matches TRBD2 (6 bases). The CDR3 runs 15 residues. Germline-derived CDR1 and CDR2 are LNHDA and SQIVND (reference sequence). Trimming took 9 bases from V and 3 from J, leaving 21 bases between them.

The rearrangement uses TRBV27 and TRBJ2-3, with 8 bases aligning to TRBD2. The CDR3 is 16 residues long. The junction had 8 bases not matched to a gene; V was cut back by 5 bases and J by 1 base. The germline V gene has CDR1 MNHEY and CDR2 SMNVEV (reference sequence). The CDR3: CASSLGLARGTDTQYF. DNA for the CDR3: TGTGCCAGCAGTCTTGGACTAGCACGCGGCACAGATACGCAGTATTTT.